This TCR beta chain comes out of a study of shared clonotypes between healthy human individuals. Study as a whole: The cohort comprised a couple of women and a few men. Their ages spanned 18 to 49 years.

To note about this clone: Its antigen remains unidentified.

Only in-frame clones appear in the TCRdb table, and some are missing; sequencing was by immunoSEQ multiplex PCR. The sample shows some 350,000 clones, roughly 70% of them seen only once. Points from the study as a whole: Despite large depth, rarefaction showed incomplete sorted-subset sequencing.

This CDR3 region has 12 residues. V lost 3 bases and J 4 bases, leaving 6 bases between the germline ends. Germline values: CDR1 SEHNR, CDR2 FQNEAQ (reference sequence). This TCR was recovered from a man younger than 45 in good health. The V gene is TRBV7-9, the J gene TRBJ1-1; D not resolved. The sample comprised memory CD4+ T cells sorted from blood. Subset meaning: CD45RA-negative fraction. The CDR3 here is CASSFRSTEAFF. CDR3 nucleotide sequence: TGTGCCAGCAGCTTCAGGAGCACTGAAGCTTTCTTT.